Listed below are T cell receptor beta chains from one sample, sequenced in a study of T cells after yellow fever vaccination. In TCRdb, the 5' RACE reads were re-called with MiXCR into one record per CDR3 protein. The sample yields about 550,000 distinct CDR3 sequences, under 25% seen once. The specimen was PBMCs, collected 15 days after the yellow fever booster vaccination. The receptors come from a man aged 25-40 years who received the YFV17D yellow fever vaccine. Each CDR3 is given with its conserved first and last residue. A D gene is named only where the DNA matches it firmly. Part of the rows lack a size; the others show once, few, many or a class for expanded clones.

clone_size: few
v_call: TRBV7-8
j_call: TRBJ2-3
d_call: .
cdr3_nt: TGTGCCAGCAGCTCCCCCTGGGATACGCAGTATTTT
cdr3_aa: CASSSPWDTQYF

clone_size: few
v_call: TRBV20-1
j_call: TRBJ2-3
d_call: TRBD2
cdr3_nt: TGCAGTGCCAGAGAACTAGCGTTATCCCAAACAGATACGCAGTATTTT
cdr3_aa: CSARELALSQTDTQYF

clone_size: few
v_call: TRBV27
j_call: TRBJ2-3
d_call: .
cdr3_nt: TGTGCCAGCCAGTCCCGTCCCACAGATACGCAGTATTTT
cdr3_aa: CASQSRPTDTQYF

clone_size: .
v_call: TRBV7-2
j_call: TRBJ2-1
d_call: TRBD2
cdr3_nt: TGTGCCAGCAGCTTGACGGGAGGGCCTGAGCAGTTCTTC
cdr3_aa: CASSLTGGPEQFF

clone_size: .
v_call: TRBV14
j_call: TRBJ1-3
d_call: .
cdr3_nt: TGTGCCAGCAGCCAAGAAGGAAACACCATATATTTT
cdr3_aa: CASSQEGNTIYF

clone_size: .
v_call: TRBV20-1
j_call: TRBJ1-1
d_call: TRBD1
cdr3_nt: TGCAGTGCTAGACGGTCAGGGGGGAAAACTGAAGCTTTCTTT
cdr3_aa: CSARRSGGKTEAFF

clone_size: .
v_call: TRBV24-1
j_call: TRBJ2-1
d_call: TRBD2
cdr3_nt: TGTGCCACCAGTGATTTCGGGGGGGAGACCTACAATGAGCAGTTCTTC
cdr3_aa: CATSDFGGETYNEQFF

clone_size: few
v_call: TRBV14
j_call: TRBJ2-1
d_call: .
cdr3_nt: TGTGCCAGCAGCCATGGAGCCGGGACTCCGAATGAGCAGTTCTTC
cdr3_aa: CASSHGAGTPNEQFF

clone_size: few
v_call: TRBV3-1
j_call: TRBJ2-7
d_call: TRBD2
cdr3_nt: TGTGCCAGCAGCCAGAGCGGGAGATTAGGTTCCTACGAGCAGTACTTC
cdr3_aa: CASSQSGRLGSYEQYF

clone_size: .
v_call: TRBV29-1
j_call: TRBJ2-7
d_call: .
cdr3_nt: TGCAGCGTTGGGTCCCGAGGGCTGTACGAGCAGTACTTC
cdr3_aa: CSVGSRGLYEQYF

clone_size: few
v_call: TRBV5-1
j_call: TRBJ1-1
d_call: .
cdr3_nt: TGCGCCAGCAGCTCGGGAACAGGGTTGGGGAACACTGAAGCTTTCTTT
cdr3_aa: CASSSGTGLGNTEAFF

clone_size: .
v_call: TRBV5-1
j_call: TRBJ1-1
d_call: TRBD1
cdr3_nt: TGCGCCAGCACCGCGGACAGGGACACTGAAGCTTTCTTT
cdr3_aa: CASTADRDTEAFF

clone_size: .
v_call: TRBV7-2
j_call: TRBJ2-1
d_call: .
cdr3_nt: TGTGCAAGCAGCGTAAGGGTGGGGAATGAGCAGTTCTTC
cdr3_aa: CASSVRVGNEQFF

clone_size: few
v_call: TRBV11-2
j_call: TRBJ2-7
d_call: TRBD2
cdr3_nt: TGTGCCAGCAGCAAAGTGGGGGACCGGGGGGACGAGCAGTACTTC
cdr3_aa: CASSKVGDRGDEQYF

clone_size: .
v_call: TRBV12-3/TRBV12-4
j_call: TRBJ2-1
d_call: .
cdr3_nt: TGTGCCAGCACCCTAAGTGGCGAGCAGTTCTTC
cdr3_aa: CASTLSGEQFF

clone_size: .
v_call: TRBV7-2
j_call: TRBJ1-5
d_call: TRBD1
cdr3_nt: TGTGCCAGCAGCTGGTCCGGGACAGGGGATCAGCCCCAGCATTTT
cdr3_aa: CASSWSGTGDQPQHF

clone_size: few
v_call: TRBV7-9
j_call: TRBJ1-5
d_call: .
cdr3_nt: TGTGCCAGCAGCTTAGGTGCCGCGGGATGGGAGCCCCAGCATTTT
cdr3_aa: CASSLGAAGWEPQHF

clone_size: few
v_call: TRBV6-1
j_call: TRBJ2-5
d_call: TRBD2
cdr3_nt: TGTGCCAGCAGCCTCCTCGGACTAGCGGGAGGGGACGGGCAAGAGACCCAGTACTTC
cdr3_aa: CASSLLGLAGGDGQETQYF

clone_size: few
v_call: TRBV7-9
j_call: TRBJ2-7
d_call: TRBD1
cdr3_nt: TGTGCCAGCACCGACACAGGGGTCCCCTACGAGCAGTACTTC
cdr3_aa: CASTDTGVPYEQYF

clone_size: .
v_call: TRBV7-2
j_call: TRBJ1-5
d_call: .
cdr3_nt: TGTGCCAGCAGCTACGGGGGGCTAGGCAATCAGCCCCAGCATTTT
cdr3_aa: CASSYGGLGNQPQHF